The present T cell receptor beta chain was sequenced within a study of blood T cell repertoires in COVID-19. Produced via immunoSEQ multiplex PCR; TCRdb's table is partial and in-frame only. Seen here are some 190,000 clones, approximately 85% observed once, and the top ten hold approximately 5.1%. The ends were cut back, 0 bases at V and 4 bases at J, with 7 bases in the middle. The length of the CDR3 is 14 residues. CDR1 is MNHNS, CDR2 SASEGT, per germline. This receptor was obtained from an older woman with active or convalescent COVID-19. The chain combines TRBV6-1 with TRBJ1-3; D is undetermined. The specimen was peripheral blood. The CDR3 DNA sequence: TGTGCCAGCAGTGAAGCGCGTAAGGGAAACACCATATATTTT. As protein: CASSEARKGNTIYF.